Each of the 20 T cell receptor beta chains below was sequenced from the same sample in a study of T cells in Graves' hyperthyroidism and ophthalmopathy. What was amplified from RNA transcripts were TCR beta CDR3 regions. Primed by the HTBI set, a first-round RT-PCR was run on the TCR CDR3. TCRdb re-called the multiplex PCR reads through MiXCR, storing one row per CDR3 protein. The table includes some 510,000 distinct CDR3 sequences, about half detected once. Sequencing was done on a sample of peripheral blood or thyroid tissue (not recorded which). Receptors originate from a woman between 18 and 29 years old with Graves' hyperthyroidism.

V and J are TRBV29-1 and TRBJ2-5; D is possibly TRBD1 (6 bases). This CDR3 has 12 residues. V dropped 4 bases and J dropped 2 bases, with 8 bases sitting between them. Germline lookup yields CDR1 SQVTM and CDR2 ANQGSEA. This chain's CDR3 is CSVAQGQETQYF. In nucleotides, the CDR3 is TGCAGCGTTGCACAGGGACAAGAGACCCAGTACTTC.

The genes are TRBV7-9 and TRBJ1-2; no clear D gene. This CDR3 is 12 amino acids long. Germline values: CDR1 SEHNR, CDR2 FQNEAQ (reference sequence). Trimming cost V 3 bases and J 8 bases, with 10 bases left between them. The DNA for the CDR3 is TGTGCCAGCAGCTTCGGGGTCCTGGGCTACACCTTC. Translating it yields CASSFGVLGYTF.

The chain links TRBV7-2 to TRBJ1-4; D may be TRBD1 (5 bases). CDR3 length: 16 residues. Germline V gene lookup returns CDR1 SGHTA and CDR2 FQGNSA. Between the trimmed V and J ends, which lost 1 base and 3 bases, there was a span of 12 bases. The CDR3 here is CASSLGLQGANEKLFF. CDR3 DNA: TGTGCCAGCAGCTTAGGGCTCCAGGGCGCTAATGAAAAACTGTTTTTT.

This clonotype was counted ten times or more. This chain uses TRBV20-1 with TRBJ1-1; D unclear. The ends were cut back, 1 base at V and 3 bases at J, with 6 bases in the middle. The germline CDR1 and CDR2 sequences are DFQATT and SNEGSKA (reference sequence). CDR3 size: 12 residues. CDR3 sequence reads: CSARGMYTEAFF. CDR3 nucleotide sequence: TGCAGTGCTAGAGGGATGTACACTGAAGCTTTCTTT.

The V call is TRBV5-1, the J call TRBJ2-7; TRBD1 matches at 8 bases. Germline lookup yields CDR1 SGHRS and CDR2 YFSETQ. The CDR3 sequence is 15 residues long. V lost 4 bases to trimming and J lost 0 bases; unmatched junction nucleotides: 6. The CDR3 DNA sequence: TGCGCCAGCAGCGGCAGGGGGCCGCCCTCCTACGAGCAGTACTTC. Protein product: CASSGRGPPSYEQYF.

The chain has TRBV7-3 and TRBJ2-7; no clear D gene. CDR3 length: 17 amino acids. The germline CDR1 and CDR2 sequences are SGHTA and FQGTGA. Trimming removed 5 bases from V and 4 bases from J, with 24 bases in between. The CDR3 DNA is TGTGCCAGCAGCCAAGATCCGAAGGTCAAAAGTAGGTACGAGCAGTACTTC. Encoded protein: CASSQDPKVKSRYEQYF.

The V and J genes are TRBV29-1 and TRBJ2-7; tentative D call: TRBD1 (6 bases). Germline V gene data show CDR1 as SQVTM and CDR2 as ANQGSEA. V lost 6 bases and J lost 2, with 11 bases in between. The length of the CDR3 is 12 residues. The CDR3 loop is CSVTTGTYEQYF. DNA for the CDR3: TGCAGCGTGACGACAGGAACCTACGAGCAGTACTTC.

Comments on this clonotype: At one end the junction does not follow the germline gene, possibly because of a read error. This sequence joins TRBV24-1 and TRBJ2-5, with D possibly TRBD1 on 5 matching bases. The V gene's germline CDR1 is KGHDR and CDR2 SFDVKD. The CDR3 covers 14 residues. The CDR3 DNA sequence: TGTGCCACCAGCAGCCTGGGGCCCCAAGACACCCAGTACTTC. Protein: CATSSLGPQDTQYF.

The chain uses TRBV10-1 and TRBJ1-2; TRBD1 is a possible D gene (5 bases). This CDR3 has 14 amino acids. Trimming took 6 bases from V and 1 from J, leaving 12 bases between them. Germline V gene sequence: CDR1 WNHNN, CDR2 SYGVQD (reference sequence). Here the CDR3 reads CASSQPRDNYGYTF. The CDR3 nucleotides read TGCGCCAGCAGCCAGCCCAGGGATAACTATGGCTACACCTTC.

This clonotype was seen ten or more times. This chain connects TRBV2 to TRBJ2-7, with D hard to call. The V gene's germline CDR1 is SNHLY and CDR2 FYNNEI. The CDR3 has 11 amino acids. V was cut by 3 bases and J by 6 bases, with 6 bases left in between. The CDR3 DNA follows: TGTGCCAGCAGTGAGGGTGGCGAGCAGTACTTC. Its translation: CASSEGGEQYF.

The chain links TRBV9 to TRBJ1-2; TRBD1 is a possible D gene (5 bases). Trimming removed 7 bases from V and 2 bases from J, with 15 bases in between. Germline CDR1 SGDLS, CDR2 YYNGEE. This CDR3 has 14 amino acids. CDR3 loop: CASVHGTGNYGYTF. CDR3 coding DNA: TGTGCCAGCGTACACGGGACCGGGAACTATGGCTACACCTTC.

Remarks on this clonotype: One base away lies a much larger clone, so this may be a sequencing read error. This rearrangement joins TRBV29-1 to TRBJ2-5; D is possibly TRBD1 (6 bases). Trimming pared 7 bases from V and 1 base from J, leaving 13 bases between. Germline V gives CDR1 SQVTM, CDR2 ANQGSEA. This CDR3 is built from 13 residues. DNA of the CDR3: TGCAGCGCTGGGCTGGACAGCCAAGAGACCCAGTACTTC. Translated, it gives CSAGLDSQETQYF.

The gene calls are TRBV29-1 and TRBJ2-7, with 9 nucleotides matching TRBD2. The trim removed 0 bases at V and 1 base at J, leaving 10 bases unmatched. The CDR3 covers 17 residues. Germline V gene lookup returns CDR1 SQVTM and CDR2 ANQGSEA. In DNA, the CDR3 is TGCAGCGTTGAAGATCAGACTAGCGGAGGTGGGTCCTACGAGCAGTACTTC. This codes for CSVEDQTSGGGSYEQYF.

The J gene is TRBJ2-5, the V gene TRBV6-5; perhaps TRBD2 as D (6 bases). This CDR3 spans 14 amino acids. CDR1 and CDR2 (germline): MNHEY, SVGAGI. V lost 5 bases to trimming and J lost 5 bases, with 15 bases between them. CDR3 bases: TGTGCCAGCAGTGAATCTCCGGGAGACGAGACCCAGTACTTC. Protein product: CASSESPGDETQYF.

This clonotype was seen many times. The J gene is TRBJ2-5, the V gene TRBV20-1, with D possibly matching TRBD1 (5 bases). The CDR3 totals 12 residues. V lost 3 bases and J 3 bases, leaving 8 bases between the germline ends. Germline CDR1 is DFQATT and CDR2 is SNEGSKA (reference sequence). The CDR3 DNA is TGCAGTGCTAGGGACACCGAAGAGACCCAGTACTTC. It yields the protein CSARDTEETQYF.

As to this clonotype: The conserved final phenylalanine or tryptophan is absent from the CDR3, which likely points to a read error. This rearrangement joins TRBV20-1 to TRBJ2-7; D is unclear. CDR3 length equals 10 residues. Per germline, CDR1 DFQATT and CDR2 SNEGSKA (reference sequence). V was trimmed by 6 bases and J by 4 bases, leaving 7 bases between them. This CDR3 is CSATEYEQYL. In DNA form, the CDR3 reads TGCAGTGCGACCGAGTACGAGCAGTACCTC.

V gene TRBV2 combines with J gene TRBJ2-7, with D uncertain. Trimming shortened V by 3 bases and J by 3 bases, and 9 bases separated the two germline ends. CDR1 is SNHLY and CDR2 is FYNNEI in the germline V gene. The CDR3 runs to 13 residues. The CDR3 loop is CASSDPPIYEQYF. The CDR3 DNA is TGTGCCAGCAGTGACCCCCCGATCTACGAGCAGTACTTC. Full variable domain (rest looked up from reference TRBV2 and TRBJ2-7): EPEVTQTPSHQVTQMGQEVILRCVPISNHLYFYWYRQILGQKVEFLVSFYNNEISEKSEIFDDQFSVERPDGSNFTLKIRSTKLEDSAMYFCASSDPPIYEQYFGPGTRLTVT.

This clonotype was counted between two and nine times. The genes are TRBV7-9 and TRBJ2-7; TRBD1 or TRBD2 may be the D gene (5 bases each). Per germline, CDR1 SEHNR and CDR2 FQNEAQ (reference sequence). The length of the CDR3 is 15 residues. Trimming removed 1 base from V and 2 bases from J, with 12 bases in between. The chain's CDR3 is CASSLGSTGPYEQYF. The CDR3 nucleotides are TGTGCCAGCAGCTTAGGTTCAACGGGACCCTACGAGCAGTACTTC.

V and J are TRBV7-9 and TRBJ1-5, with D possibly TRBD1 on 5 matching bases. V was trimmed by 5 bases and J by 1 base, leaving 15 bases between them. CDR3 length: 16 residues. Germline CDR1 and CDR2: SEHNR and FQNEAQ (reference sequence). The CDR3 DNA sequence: TGTGCCAGCAGCCCCTGGGGCAGCCGGAGCAATCAGCCCCAGCATTTT. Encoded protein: CASSPWGSRSNQPQHF.

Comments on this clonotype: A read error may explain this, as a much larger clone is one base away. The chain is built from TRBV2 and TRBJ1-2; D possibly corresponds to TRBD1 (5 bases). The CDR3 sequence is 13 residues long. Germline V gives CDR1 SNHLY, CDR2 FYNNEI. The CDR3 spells CVSSDNRNYGYTF. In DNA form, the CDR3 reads TGTGTCAGCAGTGATAACAGGAACTATGGCTACACCTTC.